The 9 T cell receptor beta chains presented below share a single source sample, sequenced in a study of blood T cell repertoires in COVID-19. The data were produced by immunoSEQ multiplex PCR, yet TCRdb's version contains in-frame clones alone and is incomplete. In the table there are about 150,000 clones, roughly three quarters of which are singletons. The sequenced sample was peripheral blood. Receptors originate from a man aged 45-65 years with active or convalescent COVID-19.

This chain uses TRBV2 with TRBJ1-3, with D possibly being TRBD1 (6 bases). V was shortened by 4 bases and J by 0 bases, with 10 bases between the two germline ends. Germline V gene data show CDR1 as SNHLY and CDR2 as FYNNEI. The CDR3 is 15 residues long. CDR3 amino acids: CASSAAGDSGNTIYF. In nucleotides, the CDR3 is TGTGCCAGCAGTGCGGCAGGGGACTCTGGAAACACCATATATTTT.

The V and J genes are TRBV3-1 (or the pseudogene TRBV3-2) and TRBJ2-3; TRBD2 might be the D (6 bases). Trimming cost V 4 bases and J 2 bases, with 19 bases left between them. This CDR3 has 17 residues. The germline V gene has CDR1 LGHDT and CDR2 YNNKEL (reference sequence). CDR3 sequence reads: CASSPLSPGLYTDTQYF. The CDR3 DNA reads as TGTGCCAGCAGCCCCCTATCCCCGGGACTCTACACAGATACGCAGTATTTT.

This clone was counted a single time. The rearrangement joins TRBV5-1 to TRBJ2-2; D is perhaps TRBD2 (5 bases). The length of the CDR3 is 17 residues. Germline-derived CDR1 and CDR2 are SGHRS and YFSETQ. Trimming removed 0 bases from V and 2 bases from J, with 14 bases in between. The DNA of the CDR3 is TGCGCCAGCAGCTTGGTCCCACTAGTAGCAAACACCGGGGAGCTGTTTTTT. This encodes CASSLVPLVANTGELFF.

V and J are TRBV15 and TRBJ2-7, with a weak D call TRBD1 (6 bases). CDR3 length equals 15 residues. Germline V lookup: CDR1 LNHNV, CDR2 YYDKDF (reference sequence). Deletions cut 2 bases from V and 9 bases from J, with 20 bases between. The CDR3 DNA follows: TGTGCCACCAGCAGAAACAGGGCCCCCTCCGATTGGCAGTACTTC. It translates to CATSRNRAPSDWQYF.

In DNA form, the CDR3 reads TGTGCCAGCAGCCCTTTCCCCGAGCGTCTGACTAATGAGCAGTTCTTC. This encodes CASSPFPERLTNEQFF. The rearrangement uses TRBV14 and TRBJ2-1, with no clear D. Trimming cost V 4 bases and J 7 bases, with 20 bases left between them. CDR1 is SGHDN and CDR2 is FVKESK in the germline V gene. The CDR3 extends over 16 amino acids.

The rearrangement links TRBV28 to TRBJ2-3, with 9 bases identical to TRBD2. V lost 5 bases, J lost 6 bases, and 6 bases stayed unmatched. Germline CDR1 MDHEN, CDR2 SYDVKM. CDR3 length: 14 residues. The CDR3 loop reads CASSGGGRVDTQYF. In DNA, the CDR3 is TGTGCCAGCAGTGGTGGCGGGAGGGTGGATACGCAGTATTTT. Using reference TRBV28 and TRBJ2-3 for the parts outside the CDR3, the full variable domain is DVKVTQSSRYLVKRTGEKVFLECVQDMDHENMFWYRQDPGLGLRLIYFSYDVKMKEKGDIPEGYSVSREKKERFSLILESASTNQTSMYLCASSGGGRVDTQYFGPGTRLTVL.

CDR3 protein: CASRQQGAEYEQYF. The CDR3, as DNA: TGTGCCAGCAGACAACAGGGGGCAGAATACGAGCAGTACTTC. J is TRBJ2-7 and V is TRBV5-4; 9 bases are a match to TRBD1. The CDR3 loop spans 14 amino acids. Trimming took 5 bases from V and 4 from J; bases not matched to a gene: 7. The germline V gene encodes CDR1 SGHNT and CDR2 YYREEE (reference sequence).

The rearrangement uses TRBV7-3 and TRBJ1-1; D remains ambiguous. Germline lookup yields CDR1 SGHTA and CDR2 FQGTGA. V was shortened by 2 bases and J by 4 bases, with 11 bases between the two germline ends. The CDR3 sequence is 14 residues long. The CDR3 is CASSLRDDGTEAFF. CDR3 in DNA: TGTGCCAGCAGCTTACGGGATGATGGCACTGAAGCTTTCTTT.

This rearrangement joins TRBV5-3 to TRBJ2-5, with 8 bases lining up with TRBD1. Being an ORF, TRBV5-3 has a function that is uncertain. V lost 1 base to trimming and J lost 1 base; unmatched junction nucleotides: 9. This CDR3 has 17 residues. The CDR3 region is CARSLNRVGTGQETQYF. The CDR3 DNA reads as TGTGCCAGAAGCTTGAACCGGGTGGGGACAGGCCAAGAGACCCAGTACTTC.